This entry lists 27 T cell receptor beta chains sequenced from one sample in a study of OX40 agonist ivuxolimab in advanced cancers. TCRdb keeps only in-frame clones here, not all; method: immunoSEQ multiplex PCR. The top ten clones hold about 0.32% of a sample with 80,000 or so clones, approximately 92% of them seen once. The sequenced sample was CD4+ or CD8+ T cells sorted from blood, obtained in a trial of the OX40 agonist ivuxolimab. Receptor source: an adult with an advanced solid tumor such as melanoma, head and neck, liver or kidney cancer.

This rearrangement joins TRBV7-2 to TRBJ2-7, with D uncertain. Trimming took 1 base from V and 5 from J, leaving 3 bases between them. Germline V gives CDR1 SGHTA, CDR2 FQGNSA. This CDR3 comprises 11 residues. The DNA for the CDR3 is TGTGCCAGCAGCTTAGGAAACGAGCAGTACTTC. It is translated as CASSLGNEQYF. The complete variable domain, with remaining parts taken from reference TRBV7-2 and TRBJ2-7, reads GAGVSQSPSNKVTEKGKDVELRCDPISGHTALYWYRQSLGQGLEFLIYFQGNSAPDKSGLPSDRFSAERTGGSVSTLTIQRTQQEDSAVYLCASSLGNEQYFGPGTRLTVT.

J is TRBJ2-7 and V is TRBV29-1; D gene uncertain. The CDR3 runs to 12 residues. Trimming removed 4 bases at V and 1 base at J, with 8 bases between. The germline V gene encodes CDR1 SQVTM and CDR2 ANQGSEA. The chain's CDR3 is CSVAYGSYEQYF. The CDR3 DNA reads TGCAGCGTTGCTTACGGGTCCTACGAGCAGTACTTC.

The V call is TRBV28, the J call TRBJ1-1; tentatively, D is TRBD1 (5 bases). This CDR3 has 16 amino acids. In germline, CDR1 is MDHEN, CDR2 SYDVKM. V lost 3 bases and J 5 bases, leaving 19 bases between the germline ends. The CDR3 sequence is CASSFISRGANTEAFF. In DNA, the CDR3 is TGTGCCAGCAGTTTCATTTCAAGGGGTGCGAATACTGAAGCTTTCTTT.

DNA for the CDR3: TGTGCCAGCAGCAAAGAGGGGGGACAGTTCTTTTGTCCTGAAGCTTTCTTT. Amino acid sequence: CASSKEGGQFFCPEAFF. The chain carries TRBV21-1 and TRBJ1-1; TRBD1 is the table's D call, not checked against the DNA. TRBV21-1 corresponds to a pseudogene. This CDR3 region has 17 residues.

V gene TRBV7-9 combines with J gene TRBJ2-6; TRBD1 matches at 9 bases. This CDR3 is built from 17 residues. Germline values: CDR1 SEHNR, CDR2 FQNEAQ (reference sequence). The V gene end was trimmed by 5 bases and the J gene end by 2 bases; junction bases not matched to a gene: 7. The DNA for the CDR3 is TGTGCCAGCAGCCCGACTACAGGGGGCGCTGGGGCCAACGTCCTGACTTTC. Protein sequence: CASSPTTGGAGANVLTF.

This clone was detected only a few times. The rearrangement uses TRBV2 and TRBJ2-5; TRBD1 matches 11 bases. The germline V gene has CDR1 SNHLY and CDR2 FYNNEI. This CDR3 is 14 amino acids long. Trimming at V came to 7 bases and at J to 4 bases, leaving 5 bases not matched to a gene. The CDR3, as DNA: TGTGCCAGCAATGGACAGGGGGCGGTAGAGACCCAGTACTTC. Amino acid sequence: CASNGQGAVETQYF.

This clone has just one count. The DNA for the CDR3 is TGTGCCAGCAGTTTATCGATACAAGAAGAACTGTTTTTT. It translates to CASSLSIQEELFF. The V gene is TRBV27, the J gene TRBJ1-4; D unclear. CDR1 and CDR2 (germline): MNHEY, SMNVEV (reference sequence). The CDR3 covers 13 residues. With 0 bases removed from V and 12 bases from J, the gap between germline ends came to 11 bases.

The chain couples TRBV9 to TRBJ2-3; D gene uncertain. The CDR3 runs to 16 residues. Per germline, CDR1 SGDLS and CDR2 YYNGEE. The V end lost 0 bases, the J end lost 1 base, and 12 bases lay between the germline ends. CDR3 in amino acids: CASSVVDSPGTDTQYF. CDR3 nucleotide sequence: TGTGCCAGCAGCGTAGTAGACTCCCCGGGCACAGATACGCAGTATTTT.

This rearrangement joins TRBV2 to TRBJ2-1, with 10 nucleotides matching TRBD1. J lost 5 bases, V lost 5 bases, and 6 bases had no gene match. The CDR3 is 15 amino acids. The germline gives CDR1 SNHLY, CDR2 FYNNEI. CDR3 in amino acids: CASSPGQGSHNEQFF. In DNA, the CDR3 is TGTGCCAGCAGTCCGGGACAGGGGAGCCACAATGAGCAGTTCTTC.

The chain uses TRBV28 and TRBJ1-5, with TRBD1 matching 9 bases. The V gene end was trimmed by 10 bases and the J gene end by 2 bases; junction bases not matched to a gene: 12. The CDR3 length is 16 residues. Germline V gene sequence: CDR1 MDHEN, CDR2 SYDVKM. CDR3 residues: CATRVTGGRGNQPQHF. The CDR3 DNA is TGTGCCACCCGCGTGACAGGGGGTCGAGGCAATCAGCCCCAGCATTTT. Full variable domain (remainder filled in from reference TRBV28 and TRBJ1-5): DVKVTQSSRYLVKRTGEKVFLECVQDMDHENMFWYRQDPGLGLRLIYFSYDVKMKEKGDIPEGYSVSREKKERFSLILESASTNQTSMYLCATRVTGGRGNQPQHFGDGTRLSIL.

The rearrangement uses TRBV4-2 and TRBJ2-2; tentatively, D is TRBD2 (7 bases). CDR3 size: 18 residues. Trimming cost V 1 base and J 2 bases, with 17 bases left between them. From germline, CDR1 is LGHNA and CDR2 YNFKEQ. CDR3 loop: CASSQVRGAETNTGELFF. CDR3 nucleotides: TGTGCCAGCAGCCAAGTCCGGGGGGCGGAAACAAACACCGGGGAGCTGTTTTTT.

The chain joins TRBV7-8 to TRBJ1-3; D unresolved. The CDR3 totals 15 residues. CDR1 is SGHVS, CDR2 FQNEAQ, per germline. Trimming pared 1 base from V and 0 bases from J, leaving 7 bases between. CDR3 coding DNA: TGTGCCAGCAGCTTAGAACAGAGCTCTGGAAACACCATATATTTT. Translation gives CASSLEQSSGNTIYF.

The chain has TRBV11-3 and TRBJ1-1, with D possibly TRBD1 on 5 matching bases. The V gene's germline CDR1 is SGHNT and CDR2 YENEEA. With 4 bases removed from V and 6 bases from J, the gap between germline ends came to 15 bases. The CDR3 runs 14 residues. This CDR3 reads CASSYQGGDSEAFF. CDR3 coding DNA: TGTGCCAGCAGCTACCAGGGCGGCGACTCTGAAGCTTTCTTT.

V gene TRBV19 combines with J gene TRBJ1-1; 9 bases match TRBD1. The CDR3 has 18 amino acids. After removal of 9 bases from V and 0 bases from J, the junction contained 17 bases not matched to a gene. Looked up from germline, CDR1 is LNHDA and CDR2 is SQIVND (reference sequence). As DNA, the CDR3 is TGTGCCAGCTGGGCCAGTAGGACAGGGGTTTACCTGAACACTGAAGCTTTCTTT. It specifies CASWASRTGVYLNTEAFF.

The rearrangement joins TRBV2 to TRBJ1-3, with D tentatively TRBD1 (6 bases). Germline V gene data show CDR1 as SNHLY and CDR2 as FYNNEI. V shed 3 bases and J shed 4 bases, with 10 bases lying between them. The CDR3 spans 14 residues. The CDR3: CASSDRGIGNTIYF. CDR3 in DNA: TGTGCCAGCAGTGACAGGGGAATAGGAAACACCATATATTTT.

This clone came up once. The J gene is TRBJ1-1, the V gene TRBV15, with D unclear. Germline CDR1 reads LNHNV; CDR2 reads YYDKDF (reference sequence). This CDR3 is built from 15 residues. Trimming pared 0 bases from V and 1 base from J, leaving 9 bases between. The CDR3 nucleotides read TGTGCCACCAGCAGAGATCCGAGTGGGAACACTGAAGCTTTCTTT. This codes for CATSRDPSGNTEAFF.

The chain combines TRBV29-1 with TRBJ2-3; TRBD2 matches at 9 bases. Germline CDR1 and CDR2: SQVTM and ANQGSEA. This CDR3 region has 15 residues. After removal of 6 bases from V and 6 bases from J, the junction contained 13 bases not matched to a gene. The CDR3 nucleotides read TGCAGCGTAGGACCGGGACTAGCAATTGCCGATACGCAGTATTTT. Encoded protein: CSVGPGLAIADTQYF.

The chain is built from TRBV7-2 and TRBJ2-5; D uncertain. The germline V gene encodes CDR1 SGHTA and CDR2 FQGNSA. The CDR3 has 14 residues. V was clipped by 6 bases and J by 2 bases, with 13 bases between them. The CDR3 sequence: CASSVHRAQETQYF. In nucleotides, the CDR3 is TGTGCCAGCAGTGTACATAGAGCTCAAGAGACCCAGTACTTC. Full variable domain (rest looked up from reference TRBV7-2 and TRBJ2-5): GAGVSQSPSNKVTEKGKDVELRCDPISGHTALYWYRQSLGQGLEFLIYFQGNSAPDKSGLPSDRFSAERTGGSVSTLTIQRTQQEDSAVYLCASSVHRAQETQYFGPGTRLLVL.

This rearrangement joins TRBV9 to TRBJ1-6, with 7 positions matching TRBD1. Trimming at V came to 4 bases and at J to 6 bases, leaving 16 bases not matched to a gene. CDR3 length: 18 amino acids. Germline CDR1 and CDR2: SGDLS and YYNGEE. The CDR3 region has the DNA TGTGCCAGCAGCCCCAACGACCTAGGACAGGCATTTAATTCACCCCTCCACTTT. Translated: CASSPNDLGQAFNSPLHF.

The sample holds one count of this clone. This chain connects TRBV4-3 to TRBJ1-2; 9 positions agree with TRBD1. The CDR3 sequence is 16 residues long. Per the germline V gene, CDR1 is LGHNA and CDR2 is YSLEER. Germline trimming cut 4 bases from V and 7 bases from J; bases unmatched to any gene: 13. CDR3 sequence reads: CASSPGGTGRVAGYTF. The CDR3 DNA reads as TGCGCCAGCAGCCCTGGTGGGACAGGGAGGGTGGCTGGCTACACCTTC.

The rearrangement uses TRBV18 and TRBJ2-5, with D perhaps TRBD2 (5 bases). CDR1 KGHSH and CDR2 LQKENI come from the germline V gene. This CDR3 spans 15 amino acids. V dropped 0 bases and J dropped 0 bases, with 8 bases sitting between them. The CDR3 DNA follows: TGTGCCAGCTCACCACCGGGAGCGTACCAAGAGACCCAGTACTTC. As protein: CASSPPGAYQETQYF.

The sample holds one count of this clone. This chain uses TRBV6-6 with TRBJ1-1; maybe TRBD1 (6 bases). CDR1 and CDR2 from the germline V gene are MNHNY and SVGAGI (reference sequence). The ends were cut back, 5 bases at V and 4 bases at J, with 11 bases in the middle. The CDR3 has 13 residues. DNA for the CDR3: TGTGCCAGCAGTCAAACACAGGGCACTGAAGCTTTCTTT. As protein: CASSQTQGTEAFF.

The rearrangement uses TRBV19 and TRBJ2-7; D is possibly TRBD1 (6 bases). Trimming stripped 3 bases from V and 2 bases from J, with 11 bases between. The CDR3 is 14 residues long. Germline V gives CDR1 LNHDA, CDR2 SQIVND (reference sequence). The chain's CDR3 is CASSIVEGAYEQYF. The CDR3, as DNA: TGTGCCAGTAGTATTGTTGAGGGGGCCTACGAGCAGTACTTC.

In regard to this clone: Sequence at one end of the junction differs from germline and may be a read error. The gene calls are TRBV28 and TRBJ2-7; no reliable D call. This CDR3 is built from 12 residues. Germline CDR1 reads MDHEN; CDR2 reads SYDVKM. CDR3 amino acids: CASSFPSSEQYF. The CDR3 DNA is TGTGCCAGCAGTTTTCCCTCCTCCGAGCAGTACTTC.

The chain employs TRBV9 and TRBJ2-1, with TRBD1 as a possible D gene (5 bases). The CDR3 loop spans 13 amino acids. V was trimmed by 4 bases and J by 4 bases, leaving 9 bases between them. CDR1 and CDR2 from the germline V gene are SGDLS and YYNGEE. The CDR3 bases are TGTGCCAGCAGCAAAACAGGATACAATGAGCAGTTCTTC. This gives the protein CASSKTGYNEQFF.

V usage is TRBV7-8 and J usage is TRBJ2-5; no clear D. The ends were cut back, 5 bases at V and 5 bases at J, with 15 bases in the middle. The CDR3 extends over 14 amino acids. Germline values: CDR1 SGHVS, CDR2 FQNEAQ. CDR3 nucleotides: TGTGCCAGCAGCCCGAGACCCAATGGGGAGACCCAGTACTTC. Protein product: CASSPRPNGETQYF.

The gene calls are TRBV6-5 and TRBJ2-7, with TRBD1 matching over 8 bases. This CDR3 contains 13 residues. V was clipped by 5 bases and J by 5 bases; unmatched bases: 5. The V gene's germline CDR1 is MNHEY and CDR2 SVGAGI. In DNA form, the CDR3 reads TGTGCCAGCAGTAAGGACAGGGTGGACGAGCAGTACTTC. Protein: CASSKDRVDEQYF.